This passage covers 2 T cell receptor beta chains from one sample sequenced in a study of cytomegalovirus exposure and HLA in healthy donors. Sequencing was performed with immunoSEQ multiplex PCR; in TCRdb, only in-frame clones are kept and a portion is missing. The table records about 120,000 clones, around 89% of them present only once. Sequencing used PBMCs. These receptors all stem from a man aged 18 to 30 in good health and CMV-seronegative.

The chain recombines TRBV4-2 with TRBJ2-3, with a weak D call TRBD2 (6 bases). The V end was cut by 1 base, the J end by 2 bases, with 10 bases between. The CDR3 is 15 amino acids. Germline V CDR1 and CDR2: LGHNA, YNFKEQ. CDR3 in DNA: TGTGCCAGCAGCCAAGGTCTAGCGTTCACAGATACGCAGTATTTT. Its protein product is CASSQGLAFTDTQYF.

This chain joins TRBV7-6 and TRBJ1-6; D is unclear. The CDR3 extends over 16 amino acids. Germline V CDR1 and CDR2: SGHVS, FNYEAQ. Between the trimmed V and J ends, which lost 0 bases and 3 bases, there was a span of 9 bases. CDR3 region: CASSLAGRYYNSPLHF. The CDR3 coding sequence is TGTGCCAGCAGCTTAGCGGGCAGATACTATAATTCACCCCTCCACTTT.